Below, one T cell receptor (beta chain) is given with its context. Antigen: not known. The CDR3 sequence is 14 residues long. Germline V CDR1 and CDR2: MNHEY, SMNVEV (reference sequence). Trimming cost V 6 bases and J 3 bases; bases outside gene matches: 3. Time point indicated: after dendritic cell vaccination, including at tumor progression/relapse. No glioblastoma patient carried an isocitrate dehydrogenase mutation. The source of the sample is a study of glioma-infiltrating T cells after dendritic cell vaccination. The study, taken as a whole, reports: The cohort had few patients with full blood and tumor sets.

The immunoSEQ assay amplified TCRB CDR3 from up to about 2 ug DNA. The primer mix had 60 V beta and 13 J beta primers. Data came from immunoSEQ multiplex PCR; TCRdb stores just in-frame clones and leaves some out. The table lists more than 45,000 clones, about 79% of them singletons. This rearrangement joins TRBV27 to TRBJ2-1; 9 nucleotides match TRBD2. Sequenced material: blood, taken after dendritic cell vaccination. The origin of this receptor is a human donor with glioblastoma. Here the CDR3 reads CASRRGGSYNEQFF. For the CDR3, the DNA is TGTGCCAGCAGGCGGGGGGGCAGCTACAATGAGCAGTTCTTC.